This TCR beta chain emerged from a study of blood T cell repertoires in COVID-19. Across the study: PBMCs, B-cell-depleted T cells, or T cells provided the cDNA or gDNA that made up the material.

Original processing notes: Reference gene primer amplification yielded estimated nucleated cell counts. Sequencing was performed with immunoSEQ multiplex PCR; in TCRdb, only in-frame clones are kept and a portion is missing. The V and J calls and the clone size are those of that table, but D and trimming were determined from the DNA. The sample records 40,000 or so clones, 85% being singletons. The CDR3 has 18 residues. Germline V gene data show CDR1 as LNHDA and CDR2 as SQIVND (reference sequence). Trimming left V 0 bases short and J 2 bases short, with 19 bases between. The chain has TRBV19 and TRBJ2-5; a possible D gene is TRBD2 (6 bases). Input material: peripheral blood. This clonotype was sampled from a man aged 45-65 years with active COVID-19. CDR3: CASSIDFNAGFTQETQYF. CDR3 nucleotide sequence: TGTGCCAGTAGTATAGATTTCAATGCGGGGTTCACTCAAGAGACCCAGTACTTC. The full variable domain, completed using reference TRBV19 and TRBJ2-5, is DGGITQSPKYLFRKEGQNVTLSCEQNLNHDAMYWYRQDPGQGLRLIYYSQIVNDFQKGDIAEGYSVSREKKESFPLTVTSAQKNPTAFYLCASSIDFNAGFTQETQYFGPGTRLLVL.